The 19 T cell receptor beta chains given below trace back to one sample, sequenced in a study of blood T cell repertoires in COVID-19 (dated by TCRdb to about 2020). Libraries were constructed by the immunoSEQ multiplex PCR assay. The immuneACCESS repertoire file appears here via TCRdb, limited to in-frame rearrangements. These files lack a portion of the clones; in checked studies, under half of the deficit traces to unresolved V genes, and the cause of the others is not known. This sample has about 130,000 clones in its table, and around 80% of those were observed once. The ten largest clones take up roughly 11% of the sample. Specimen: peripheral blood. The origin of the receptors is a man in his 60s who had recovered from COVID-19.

The CDR3 DNA is TGTGCCAGCAGCCATGCCGCTGGGCTCGGGGAATACGAGCAGTACTTC. Its protein product is CASSHAAGLGEYEQYF. The chain recombines TRBV3-1 (or the pseudogene TRBV3-2) with TRBJ2-7; maybe TRBD2 (5 bases). V lost 3 bases and J 4 bases, leaving 19 bases between the germline ends. Germline V gene sequence: CDR1 LGHDT, CDR2 YNNKEL (reference sequence). CDR3 length equals 16 residues.

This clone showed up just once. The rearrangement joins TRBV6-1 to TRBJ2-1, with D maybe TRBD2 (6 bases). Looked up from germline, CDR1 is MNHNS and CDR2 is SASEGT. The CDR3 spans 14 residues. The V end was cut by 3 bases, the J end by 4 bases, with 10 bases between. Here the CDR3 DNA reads TGTGCCAGCAGTGAGACGGGGGATTACAATGAGCAGTTCTTC. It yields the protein CASSETGDYNEQFF.

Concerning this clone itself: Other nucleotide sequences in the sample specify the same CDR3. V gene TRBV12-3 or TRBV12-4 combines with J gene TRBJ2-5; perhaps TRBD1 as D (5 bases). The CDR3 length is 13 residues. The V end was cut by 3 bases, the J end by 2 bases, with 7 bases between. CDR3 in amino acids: CASSFRGQETQYF. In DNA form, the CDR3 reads TGTGCCAGCAGTTTTAGGGGACAAGAGACCCAGTACTTC.

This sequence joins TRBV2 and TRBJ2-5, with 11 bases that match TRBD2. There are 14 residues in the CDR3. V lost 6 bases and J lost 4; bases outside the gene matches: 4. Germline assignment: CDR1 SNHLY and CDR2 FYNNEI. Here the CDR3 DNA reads TGTGCCAGCAGGCGACTAGCGGGGAGAGAGACCCAGTACTTC. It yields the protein CASRRLAGRETQYF.

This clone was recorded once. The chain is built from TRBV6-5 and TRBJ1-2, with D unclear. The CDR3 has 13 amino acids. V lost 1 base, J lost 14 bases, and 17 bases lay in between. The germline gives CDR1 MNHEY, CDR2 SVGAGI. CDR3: CASSYYSGQPATF. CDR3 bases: TGTGCCAGCAGTTACTATAGCGGGCAACCCGCGACCTTC.

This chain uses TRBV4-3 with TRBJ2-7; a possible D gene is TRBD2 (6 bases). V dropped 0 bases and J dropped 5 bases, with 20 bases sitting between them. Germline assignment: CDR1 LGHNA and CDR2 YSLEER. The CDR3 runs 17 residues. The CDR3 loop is CASSQDHLAAFNHEQYF. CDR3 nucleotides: TGCGCCAGCAGCCAAGACCATTTAGCGGCTTTCAACCACGAGCAGTACTTC.

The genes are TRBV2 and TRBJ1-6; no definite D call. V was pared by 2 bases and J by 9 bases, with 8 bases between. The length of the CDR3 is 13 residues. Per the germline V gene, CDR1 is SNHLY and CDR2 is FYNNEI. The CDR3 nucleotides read TGTGCCAGCAGTGAAAGGGAGAGTTCACCCCTCCACTTT. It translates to CASSERESSPLHF.

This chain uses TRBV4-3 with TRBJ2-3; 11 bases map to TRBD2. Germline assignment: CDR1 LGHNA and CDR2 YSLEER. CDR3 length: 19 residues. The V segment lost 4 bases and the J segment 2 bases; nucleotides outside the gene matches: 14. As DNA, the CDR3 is TGCGCCAGCAGCCCTAGGAATCTAGCGGGGGGACTAAACACAGATACGCAGTATTTT. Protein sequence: CASSPRNLAGGLNTDTQYF.

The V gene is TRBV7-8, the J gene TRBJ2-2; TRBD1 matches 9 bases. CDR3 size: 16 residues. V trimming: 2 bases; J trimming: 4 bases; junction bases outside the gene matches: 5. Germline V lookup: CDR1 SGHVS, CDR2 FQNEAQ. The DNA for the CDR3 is TGTGCCAGCAGCTTAAGGGACAGGGTCATCACCGGGGAGCTGTTTTTT. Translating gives CASSLRDRVITGELFF.

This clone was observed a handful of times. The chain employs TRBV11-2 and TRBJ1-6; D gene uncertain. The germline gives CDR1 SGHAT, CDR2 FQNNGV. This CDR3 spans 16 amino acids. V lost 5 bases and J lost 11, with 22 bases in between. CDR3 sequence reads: CASSPTSGALGAPLHF. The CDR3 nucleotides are TGTGCCAGCAGCCCTACTTCGGGAGCCCTCGGGGCACCCCTCCACTTT.

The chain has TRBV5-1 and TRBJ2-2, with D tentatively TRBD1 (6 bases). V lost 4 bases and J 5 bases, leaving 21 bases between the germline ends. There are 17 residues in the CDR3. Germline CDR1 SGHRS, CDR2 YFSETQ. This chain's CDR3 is CASSLLSTGFQTGELFF. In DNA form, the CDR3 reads TGCGCCAGCAGCCTCTTGTCTACAGGGTTTCAGACCGGGGAGCTGTTTTTT.

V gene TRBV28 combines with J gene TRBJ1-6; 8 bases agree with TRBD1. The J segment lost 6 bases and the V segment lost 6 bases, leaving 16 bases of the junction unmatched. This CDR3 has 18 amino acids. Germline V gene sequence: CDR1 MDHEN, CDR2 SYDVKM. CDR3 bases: TGTGCCAGCAGCCCGGACAGGGTGGGGCCATATCGTAATTCACCCCTCCACTTT. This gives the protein CASSPDRVGPYRNSPLHF.

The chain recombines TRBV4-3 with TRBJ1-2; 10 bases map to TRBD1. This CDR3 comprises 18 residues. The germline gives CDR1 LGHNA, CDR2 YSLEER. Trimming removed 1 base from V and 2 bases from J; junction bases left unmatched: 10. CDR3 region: CASSQVGRQGARNYGYTF. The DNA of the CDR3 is TGCGCCAGCAGCCAAGTGGGGAGACAGGGGGCGCGGAACTATGGCTACACCTTC.

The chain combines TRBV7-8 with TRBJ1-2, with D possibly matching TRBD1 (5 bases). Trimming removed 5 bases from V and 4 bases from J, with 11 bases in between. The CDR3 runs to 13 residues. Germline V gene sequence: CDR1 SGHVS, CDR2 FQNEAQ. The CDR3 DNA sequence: TGTGCCAGCAGCCAAGGGGCAGGCTATGGCTACACCTTC. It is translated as CASSQGAGYGYTF. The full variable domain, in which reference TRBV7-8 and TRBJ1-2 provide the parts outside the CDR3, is GAGVSQSPRYKVAKRGQDVALRCDPISGHVSLFWYQQALGQGPEFLTYFQNEAQLDKSGLPSDRFFAERPEGSVSTLKIQRTQQEDSAVYLCASSQGAGYGYTFGSGTRLTVV.

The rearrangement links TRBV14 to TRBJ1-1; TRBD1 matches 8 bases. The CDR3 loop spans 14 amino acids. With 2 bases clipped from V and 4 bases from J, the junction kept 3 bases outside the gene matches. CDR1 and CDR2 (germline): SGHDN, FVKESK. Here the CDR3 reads CASSQLQGVTEAFF. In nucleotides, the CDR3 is TGTGCCAGCAGCCAACTACAGGGGGTCACTGAAGCTTTCTTT.

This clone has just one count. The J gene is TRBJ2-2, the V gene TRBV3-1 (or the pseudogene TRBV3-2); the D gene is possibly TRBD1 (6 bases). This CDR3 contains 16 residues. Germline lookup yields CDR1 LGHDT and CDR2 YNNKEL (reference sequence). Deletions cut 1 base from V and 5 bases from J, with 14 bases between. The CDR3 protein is CASSQVQGRHTGELFF. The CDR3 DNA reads TGTGCCAGCAGCCAAGTGCAGGGGCGTCATACCGGGGAGCTGTTTTTT.

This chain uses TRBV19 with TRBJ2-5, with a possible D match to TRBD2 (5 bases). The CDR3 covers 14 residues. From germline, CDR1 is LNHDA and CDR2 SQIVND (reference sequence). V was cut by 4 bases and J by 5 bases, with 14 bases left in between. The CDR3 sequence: CASSTDLQRETQYF. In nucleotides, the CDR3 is TGTGCCAGTAGTACGGACTTGCAGAGGGAGACCCAGTACTTC.

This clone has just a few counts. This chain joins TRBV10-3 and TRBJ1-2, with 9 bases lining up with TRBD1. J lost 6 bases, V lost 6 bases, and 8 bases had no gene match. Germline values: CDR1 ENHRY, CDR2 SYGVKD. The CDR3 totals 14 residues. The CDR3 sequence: CAIRGDRELHGYTF. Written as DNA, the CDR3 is TGTGCCATCAGGGGGGACAGGGAACTTCATGGCTACACCTTC.

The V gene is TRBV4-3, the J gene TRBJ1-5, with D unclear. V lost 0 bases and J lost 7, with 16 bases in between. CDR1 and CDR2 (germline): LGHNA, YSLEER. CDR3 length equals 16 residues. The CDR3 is CASSQDKASFRQPQHF. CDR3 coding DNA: TGCGCCAGCAGCCAAGATAAAGCCAGCTTCAGGCAGCCCCAGCATTTT.